This T cell receptor (beta chain) was identified in a study of shared clonotypes between healthy human individuals. HIV-negative, healthy adults without recent acute infections or vaccinations were the donors. A split of CD4+ cells into CD45RA+ naive and CD45RA-negative memory subsets was performed. Between the trimmed V and J ends, which lost 7 bases and 0 bases, there was a span of 12 bases. CDR1 and CDR2 from the germline V gene are SGDLS and YYNGEE. The CDR3 covers 14 residues. Each subset's genomic DNA was shared equally among a number of immunoSEQ plates. The data were produced by immunoSEQ multiplex PCR, yet TCRdb's version contains in-frame clones alone and is incomplete. The top ten hold roughly 0.15% of the sample, which has millions of clones, approximately 94% seen once.

The chain combines TRBV9 with TRBJ2-3; D gene ambiguous. The material sequenced was naive CD4+ T cells sorted from blood. The sample's subset: CD45RA+ positively selected. The receptor's source is a young man in good health. The CDR3 DNA follows: TGTGCCAGCGGGGTGGCGACTAGCACAGATACGCAGTATTTT. Amino acid sequence: CASGVATSTDTQYF.